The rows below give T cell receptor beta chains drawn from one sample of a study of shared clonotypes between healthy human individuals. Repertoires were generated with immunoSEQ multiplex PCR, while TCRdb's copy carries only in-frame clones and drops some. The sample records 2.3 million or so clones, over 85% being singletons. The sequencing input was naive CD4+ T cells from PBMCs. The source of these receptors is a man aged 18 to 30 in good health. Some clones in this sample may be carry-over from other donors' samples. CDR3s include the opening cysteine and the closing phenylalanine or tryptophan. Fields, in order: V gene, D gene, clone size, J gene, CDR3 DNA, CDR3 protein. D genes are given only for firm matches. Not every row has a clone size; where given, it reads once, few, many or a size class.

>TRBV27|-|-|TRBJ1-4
TGTGCCAGCAGAGCGACATGGGCTACCTATGAAAAACTGTTTTTT
CASRATWATYEKLFF
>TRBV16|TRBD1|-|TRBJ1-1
TGTGCCAGCAGCCTGGACAGGGGGATAACTGAAGCTTTCTTT
CASSLDRGITEAFF
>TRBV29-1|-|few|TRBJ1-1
TGCAGCGCCCGGAGGCTATACACTGAAGCTTTCTTT
CSARRLYTEAFF
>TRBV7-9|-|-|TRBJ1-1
TGTGCCAGCAGCTCTGACAAGAACACTGAAGCTTTCTTT
CASSSDKNTEAFF
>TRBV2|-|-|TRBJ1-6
TGTGCCAGCAGTGCCACTACAGGTCCTGATTCACCCCTCCACTTT
CASSATTGPDSPLHF
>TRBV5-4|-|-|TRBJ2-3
TGTGCCAGCAGCTTGTCCTTGGATACGCAGTATTTT
CASSLSLDTQYF
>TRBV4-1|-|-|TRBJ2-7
TGCGCCAGCAGCCTTTCCTACCATGGGACGGAACACGCCTACGAGCAGTACTTC
CASSLSYHGTEHAYEQYF
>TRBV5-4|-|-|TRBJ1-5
TGTGCCAGCAGCTTGGGAGGGTACAATCAGCCCCAGCATTTT
CASSLGGYNQPQHF
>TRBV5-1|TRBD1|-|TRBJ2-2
TGCGCCAGCAGCTTCCGGACAGGGGACACCGGGGAGCTGTTTTTT
CASSFRTGDTGELFF
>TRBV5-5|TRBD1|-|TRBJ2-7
TGTGCCAGCAGCCTGCCGAGATTACCGGGACAGGGTTACGACGAGCAGTACTTC
CASSLPRLPGQGYDEQYF
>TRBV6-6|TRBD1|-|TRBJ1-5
TGTGCCAGCAGAACAGGGGGGGATGCCAATCAGCCCCAGCATTTT
CASRTGGDANQPQHF
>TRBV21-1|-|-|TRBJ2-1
TGTGCCAGCAGTCTGGACGGGGTGGGCTCCTACAATGAGCAGTTCTTC
CASSLDGVGSYNEQFF
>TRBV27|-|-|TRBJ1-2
TGTGCCAGCAGTTTACGCCCCCGGGGGGACTATGGCTACACCTTC
CASSLRPRGDYGYTF
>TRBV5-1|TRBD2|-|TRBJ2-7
TGCGCCAGCAGCGCCAGACTAGCGGGAGACGAGCAGTACTTC
CASSARLAGDEQYF
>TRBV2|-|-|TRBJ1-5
TGTGCCAGCAGATTAGGAACAGGACGTCAGCCCCAGCATTTT
CASRLGTGRQPQHF
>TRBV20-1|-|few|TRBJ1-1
TGCAGTGCGTCTGAAGCTTTCTTT
CSASEAFF
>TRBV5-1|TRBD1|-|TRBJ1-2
TGCGCCAGCAGCTTGGACGGACAGGGGGTCTATGGCTACACCTTC
CASSLDGQGVYGYTF
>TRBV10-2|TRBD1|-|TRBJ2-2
TGCGCCAGCAGCTACAGGGGGCTGGTCGACACCGGGGAGCTGTTTTTT
CASSYRGLVDTGELFF
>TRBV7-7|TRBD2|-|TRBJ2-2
TGTGCCAGCAGCCAGGGACTAGCGGTAAACACCGGGGAGCTGTTTTTT
CASSQGLAVNTGELFF
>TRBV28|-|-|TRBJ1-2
TGTGCCAGCAGTCCGAGAGGACGGAGCGGCGATGGCTACACCTTC
CASSPRGRSGDGYTF
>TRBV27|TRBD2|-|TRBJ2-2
TGTGCCAGCAGTCAAGGACTAGCCCTTACCGGGGAGCTGTTTTTT
CASSQGLALTGELFF
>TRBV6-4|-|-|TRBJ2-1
TGTGCCAGCAGTGACTCGAGCAGTGGCGCCGAGCAGTTCTTC
CASSDSSSGAEQFF
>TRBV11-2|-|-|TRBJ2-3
TGTGCCAGCAGCTTATTTCTCAGAGATACGCAGTATTTT
CASSLFLRDTQYF
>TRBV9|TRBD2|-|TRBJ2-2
TGTGCCAGCAGGTCTACTACTAGCGGGAGTACCGGGGAGCTGTTTTTT
CASRSTTSGSTGELFF
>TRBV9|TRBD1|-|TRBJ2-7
TGTGCCAGCAGCGTAGCTGGGGCGGGACAGGGAGGGGCCTACGAGCAGTACTTC
CASSVAGAGQGGAYEQYF
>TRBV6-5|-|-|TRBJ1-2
TGTGCCAGCAGCCCAAGACAGCTCTATGGCTACACCTTC
CASSPRQLYGYTF
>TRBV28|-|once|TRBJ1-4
TGTGCCAGCTCGGGAACCTTTAATGAAAAACTGTTTTTT
CASSGTFNEKLFF
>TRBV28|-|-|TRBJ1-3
TGTGCCAGCAGTTTCGGGAACCGAGGAAACACCATATATTTT
CASSFGNRGNTIYF
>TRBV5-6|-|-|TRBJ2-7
TGTGCCAGCAGCTTGGGGTTGGGTTACGAGCAGTACTTC
CASSLGLGYEQYF
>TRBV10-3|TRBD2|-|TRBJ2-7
TGTGCCAGTACAGCGGGAGGCACCAACGGGCCCTACGAGCAGTACTTC
CASTAGGTNGPYEQYF
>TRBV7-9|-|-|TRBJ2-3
TGTGCCAGCAGCTTAGAGAGCCCAGATACGCAGTATTTT
CASSLESPDTQYF
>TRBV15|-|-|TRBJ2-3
TGTGCCACCAGCAGAGATTTGGCGCGAGAGCTATCCGGCACAGATACGCAGTATTTT
CATSRDLARELSGTDTQYF
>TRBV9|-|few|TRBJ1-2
TGTGCCAGCAGCGTAGATGGGGCAGGGCACTATGGCTACACCTTC
CASSVDGAGHYGYTF
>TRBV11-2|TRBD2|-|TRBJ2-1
TGTGCCAGCGGAGAGGGACTAGCGGGACTGGGTGAGCAGTTCTTC
CASGEGLAGLGEQFF
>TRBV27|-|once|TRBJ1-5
TGTGCCAGCAGGTCAAGGGACGAGCCCCAGCATTTT
CASRSRDEPQHF
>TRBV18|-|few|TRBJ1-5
TGTGCCAGCTCACCAGACCTAAATCAGCCCCAGCATTTT
CASSPDLNQPQHF
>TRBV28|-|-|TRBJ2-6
TGTGCCAGCAGTTTAAGCTCTGGGGCCAACGTCCTGACTTTC
CASSLSSGANVLTF
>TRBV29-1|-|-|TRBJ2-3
TGCAGCGTTGAAACGTACAGGGTCTGGCAAGATACGCAGTATTTT
CSVETYRVWQDTQYF
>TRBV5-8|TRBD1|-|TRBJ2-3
TGTGCCAGCAGCTTGGAAAGGGGGCGGGTGACAGATACGCAGTATTTT
CASSLERGRVTDTQYF
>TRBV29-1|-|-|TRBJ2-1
TGCAGCGTTGAAGATCCCACCCCCTCAGGGTTTTTTCCCAATGAGCAGTTCTTC
CSVEDPTPSGFFPNEQFF
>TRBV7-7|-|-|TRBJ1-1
TGTGCCAGCAGCCCGCGGTTGGGCACTGAAGCTTTCTTT
CASSPRLGTEAFF
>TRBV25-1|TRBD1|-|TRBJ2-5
TGTGCCAGCAGTGCGGCGGGACAGGGTGGGACCCAGTACTTC
CASSAAGQGGTQYF
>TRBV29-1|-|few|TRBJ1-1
TGCAGCGTAGCCAAGCGACTGAGCATGAACACTGAAGCTTTCTTT
CSVAKRLSMNTEAFF
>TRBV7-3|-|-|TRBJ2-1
TGTGCCAGCAGCCCCGGGACCTCGATCTCCTACAATGAGCAGTTCTTC
CASSPGTSISYNEQFF
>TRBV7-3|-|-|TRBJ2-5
TGTGCCAGCAGCTTACTCCCAGGCAGCCACCGAGAGACCCAGTACTTC
CASSLLPGSHRETQYF
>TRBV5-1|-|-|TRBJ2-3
TGCGCCAGCAGCCGGGACGGGGACACAGATACGCAGTATTTT
CASSRDGDTDTQYF
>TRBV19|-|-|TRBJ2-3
TGTGCCAGTAGTATGATGGGGGGGGCCAGTACAGATACGCAGTATTTT
CASSMMGGASTDTQYF
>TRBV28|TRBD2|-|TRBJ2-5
TGTGCCAGCAGGCCCCGGGGGGGAGGACTGGTTGAGACCCAGTACTTC
CASRPRGGGLVETQYF
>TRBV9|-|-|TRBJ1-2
TGTGCCAGCAGCCCCCGTGTCGGGGGGCTGGGTGGCTACACCTTC
CASSPRVGGLGGYTF
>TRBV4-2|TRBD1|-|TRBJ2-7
TGTGCCAGCAGCCAAGAATTAATGGATATTGAGACAGGGAACGAGCAGTACTTC
CASSQELMDIETGNEQYF